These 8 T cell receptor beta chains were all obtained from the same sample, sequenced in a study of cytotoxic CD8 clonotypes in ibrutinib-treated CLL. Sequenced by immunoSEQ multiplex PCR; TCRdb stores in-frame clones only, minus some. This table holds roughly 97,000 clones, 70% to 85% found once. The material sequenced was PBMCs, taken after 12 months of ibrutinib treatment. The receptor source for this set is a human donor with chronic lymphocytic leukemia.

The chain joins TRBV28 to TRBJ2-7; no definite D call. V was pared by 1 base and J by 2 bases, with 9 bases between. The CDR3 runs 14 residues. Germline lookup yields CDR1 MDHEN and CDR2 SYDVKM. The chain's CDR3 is CASSLLVEAYEQYF. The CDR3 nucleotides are TGTGCCAGCAGTTTATTGGTCGAGGCCTACGAGCAGTACTTC.

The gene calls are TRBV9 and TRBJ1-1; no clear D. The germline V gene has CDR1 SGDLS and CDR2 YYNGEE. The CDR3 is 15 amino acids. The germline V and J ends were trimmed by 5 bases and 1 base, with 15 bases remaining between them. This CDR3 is CASSLRGGSNTEAFF. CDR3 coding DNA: TGTGCCAGCAGTCTCCGCGGCGGGTCGAACACTGAAGCTTTCTTT.

The chain's CDR3 is CASSSDGKTQYF. The CDR3 DNA reads as TGTGCCAGCAGCTCGGACGGGAAGACCCAGTACTTC. The chain joins TRBV11-3 to TRBJ2-5; D is perhaps TRBD2 (5 bases). The CDR3 contains 12 residues. The germline V gene encodes CDR1 SGHNT and CDR2 YENEEA. Trimming took 4 bases from V and 6 from J, leaving 9 bases between them.

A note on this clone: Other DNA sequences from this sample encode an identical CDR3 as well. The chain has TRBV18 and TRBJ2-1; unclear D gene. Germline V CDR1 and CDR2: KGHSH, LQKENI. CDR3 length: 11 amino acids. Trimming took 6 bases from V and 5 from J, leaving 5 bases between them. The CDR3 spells CASSPNNEQFF. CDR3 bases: TGTGCCAGCTCGCCAAACAATGAGCAGTTCTTC.

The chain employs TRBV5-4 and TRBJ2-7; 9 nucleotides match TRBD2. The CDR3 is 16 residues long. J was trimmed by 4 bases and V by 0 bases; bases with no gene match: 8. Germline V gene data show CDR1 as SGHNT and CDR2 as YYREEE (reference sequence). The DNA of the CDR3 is TGTGCCAGCAGCTTGGGAGCGGGGGGAGGCGTGTACGAGCAGTACTTC. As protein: CASSLGAGGGVYEQYF. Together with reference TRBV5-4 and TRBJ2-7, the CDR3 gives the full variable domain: ETGVTQSPTHLIKTRGQQVTLRCSSQSGHNTVSWYQQALGQGPQFIFQYYREEENGRGNFPPRFSGLQFPNYSSELNVNALELDDSALYLCASSLGAGGGVYEQYFGPGTRLTVT.

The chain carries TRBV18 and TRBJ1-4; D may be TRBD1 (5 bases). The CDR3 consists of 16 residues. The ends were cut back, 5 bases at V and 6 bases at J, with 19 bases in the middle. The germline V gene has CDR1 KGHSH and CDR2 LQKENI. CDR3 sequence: CASSTTAGGVDEKLFF. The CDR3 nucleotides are TGTGCCAGCTCAACTACCGCGGGGGGAGTCGATGAAAAACTGTTTTTT.

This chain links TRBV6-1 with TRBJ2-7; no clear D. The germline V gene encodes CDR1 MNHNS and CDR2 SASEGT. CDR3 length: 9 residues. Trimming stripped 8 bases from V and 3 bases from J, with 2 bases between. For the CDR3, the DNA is TGTGCCAGCGACTACGAGCAGTACTTC. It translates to CASDYEQYF.

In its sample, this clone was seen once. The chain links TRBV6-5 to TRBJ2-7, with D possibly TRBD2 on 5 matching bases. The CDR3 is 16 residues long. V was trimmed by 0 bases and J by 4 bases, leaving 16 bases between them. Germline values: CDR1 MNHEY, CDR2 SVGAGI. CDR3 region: CASSYSRKAGIYEQYF. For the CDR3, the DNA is TGTGCCAGCAGTTACTCAAGAAAGGCGGGTATTTACGAGCAGTACTTC.